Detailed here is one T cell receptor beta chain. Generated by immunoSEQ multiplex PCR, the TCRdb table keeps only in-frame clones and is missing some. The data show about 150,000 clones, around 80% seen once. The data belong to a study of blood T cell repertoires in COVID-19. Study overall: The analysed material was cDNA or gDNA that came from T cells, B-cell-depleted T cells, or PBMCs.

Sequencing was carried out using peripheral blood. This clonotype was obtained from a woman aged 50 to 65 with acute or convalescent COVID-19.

As DNA, the CDR3 is TGTGCCTGGAGTCCAGGGGGATCGGACACTGAAGCTTTCTTT. Protein: CAWSPGGSDTEAFF. V is TRBV30 and J is TRBJ1-1; 7 bases agree with TRBD1. With 2 bases clipped from V and 3 bases from J, the junction kept 6 bases outside the gene matches. CDR1 is GTSNPN, CDR2 SVGIG, per germline (reference sequence). CDR3 length: 14 residues.